This TCR beta chain emerged from a study of vaccination and CD4 T cells after COVID-19. Overall study: Six male and four female convalescents took part, two of them Hispanic. At a median about 95 days (range 35 to 161) after diagnosis, post-COVID samples were drawn. Post-vaccine specimens were obtained a median approximately 70 days after dose two (range 14 to 241).

The CDR3 consists of 14 residues. V was trimmed by 4 bases and J by 1 base, leaving 10 bases between them. CDR1 SNHLY and CDR2 FYNNEI come from the germline V gene. Treatment indicated: roughly ten-day PBMC culture with coronavirus spike peptide pools or control peptides (ViraFEST assay). Culture conditions combined two million PBMCs per well with about 9.2 IU/ml IL-2 and roughly 10 ug/ml peptide pools. This clonotype was counted between two and nine times. Its antigen is unknown. Sequencing of the DNA from cultured CD4+ T cells was carried out with the Oncomine TCR Beta short-read assay. TCRdb analysed the PCR reads with MiXCR anew, one entry per CDR3 protein. The sample gives approximately 19,000 distinct CDR3 sequences, 45% to 60% of which show up once; 9.7% is in the top ten.

The sample consisted of CD4+ T cells from blood, cultured in vitro, taken after SARS-CoV-2 vaccination. The V gene is TRBV2, the J gene TRBJ1-1, with D perhaps TRBD1 (6 bases). The receptor comes from a human donor who had recovered from COVID-19. In DNA, the CDR3 is TGTGCCAGCAGTGTAGAGGGGGGGAACACTGAAGCTTTCTTT. Translation gives CASSVEGGNTEAFF.